This TCR beta chain was profiled in a study of regulatory T cells in long-lasting Graves disease. This clonotype was recorded at least ten times. Its antigen remains unknown. Stated time point: newly diagnosed GD, antithyroid drugs for less than 3 months. PBMC-derived RNA was used for the TCR library. The diagnosis of Graves' disease used American Thyroid Association guidelines. General observations from the study: Between persistent patients, 2,500 to 3,500 public clonotypes were shared, exceeding the roughly 940 shared between new patients. When disease was persistent, TRBV28, TRBJ1-2 and TRBJ2-5 were the favored segments.

Building of the TCR beta libraries involved iRepertoire HTBI primers and Arm-PCR of CDR3 regions. Original data processing: Overall, samples carried approximately 56 TRBV and over 12 TRBJ segments. TCRdb fed the multiplex PCR reads into MiXCR, producing one record per CDR3 protein. The V and J calls reflect TCRdb's pipeline rather than the authors' work. The sample holds approximately 400,000 distinct CDR3 sequences, 15% to 19% seen once. Germline CDR1 reads SQVTM; CDR2 reads ANQGSEA. The V end was cut by 5 bases, the J end by 1 base, with 12 bases between. The CDR3 consists of 13 residues. This specimen was peripheral blood mononuclear cells (PBMCs), taken at new diagnosis, from a patient treated with antithyroid drugs. The receptor was isolated from a female donor with Graves disease. This chain joins TRBV29-1 and TRBJ2-7; D call uncertain. The CDR3 DNA follows: TGCAGCGTTCGTCGGACGGAGTCCTACGAGCAGTACTTC. Its protein is CSVRRTESYEQYF.